Sequencing of this T cell receptor beta chain was carried out in a study of shared clonotypes between healthy human individuals. Donors comprised healthy HIV-negative adults lacking recent acute infections or vaccinations. This CDR3 comprises 14 residues. Germline values: CDR1 MNHEY, CDR2 SVGAGI. The authors split each subset's genomic DNA evenly across several immunoSEQ plates. Around 30,000 T cell genomes, or about 270 ng DNA, went into replicate PCRs of unsorted PBMC. Original handling: Quality scores were absent from the junction-only immunoSEQ sequences, so filtering differed. Sequenced by immunoSEQ multiplex PCR; TCRdb stores in-frame clones only, minus some. From that table come the V and J calls and clone size; the DNA was used to work out D and trimming. The data show about 490,000 clones, about 82% seen once. On this clone: Its ends do not fully match the called genes, so a read error is possible.

This clonotype was obtained from a woman between 40 and 50 years old in good health. Some clones in this sample may be carry-over from other donors' samples. Input material: PBMCs. The V gene is TRBV6-5, the J gene TRBJ2-7; weak D call: TRBD1 (6 bases). The CDR3 spells CASSPPGQAYGQYF. The CDR3 DNA reads as TGTGCCAGCAGTCCCCCGGGACAAGCCTACGGGCAGTACTTC.